The subject of this entry is one T cell receptor (beta chain). Its antigen is as yet unknown. This specimen belongs to a study of blood T cells in healthy people across ages. Study-wide results and limits: Diversity of TCR beta per million T cells declined in a roughly linear way with age.

A second PCR of about 7 to 12 cycles used a sample-barcoded 5' primer and a J-beta primer mix. TCRdb ran MiXCR on the 5' RACE reads and lists one entry per CDR3 protein. The sample lists about 640,000 distinct CDR3 sequences, 58% occurring once. This clonotype originated in a man aged 55 to 69 in good health. The sequenced sample consisted of blood.

The CDR3 region is CASRPRTGKRTYNEQFF. As DNA, the CDR3 is TGTGCCAGCAGGCCGAGGACAGGGAAACGGACTTACAATGAGCAGTTCTTC. V is TRBV12-3 or TRBV12-4 and J is TRBJ2-1; the match to TRBD1 covers 8 bases. The V and J ends lost 6 bases and 4 bases, in that order; junction bases with no gene match: 14. The CDR3 spans 17 residues.